The 23 T cell receptor beta chains given below trace back to one sample, sequenced in a study of control samples from healthy donors and cancer patients. The table came from immunoSEQ multiplex PCR; TCRdb's copy has only in-frame clones and leaves some out. Of roughly 120,000 clones listed, around 89% are singletons. What was sequenced was blood. The source is a woman aged 50 to 60 in good health.

The chain's CDR3 is CASGLSISYEQYF. The DNA for the CDR3 is TGTGCCAGCGGATTATCTATATCCTACGAGCAGTACTTC. V and J are TRBV6-5 and TRBJ2-7; D remains unclear. V was clipped by 8 bases and J by 1 base, with 12 bases between them. Germline V gene data show CDR1 as MNHEY and CDR2 as SVGAGI. The length of the CDR3 is 13 residues.

The chain has TRBV5-4 and TRBJ2-2, with 8 bases fitting TRBD2. The germline CDR1 and CDR2 sequences are SGHNT and YYREEE (reference sequence). The CDR3 runs 16 residues. J lost 4 bases, V lost 7 bases, and 12 bases had no gene match. For the CDR3, the DNA is TGTGCCAGCTTGGGAACAGCGGGAGTGGCCACCGGGGAGCTGTTTTTT. As protein: CASLGTAGVATGELFF.

V gene TRBV24-1 combines with J gene TRBJ2-2, with a tentative D call TRBD2 (6 bases). The CDR3 contains 15 residues. Trimming took 4 bases from V and 7 from J, leaving 15 bases between them. CDR1 is KGHDR, CDR2 SFDVKD, per germline. This chain's CDR3 is CATSDPIVGGGELFF. In DNA, the CDR3 is TGTGCCACCAGTGACCCGATCGTGGGGGGCGGGGAGCTGTTTTTT.

Regarding this clone: Other DNA sequences from this sample encode an identical CDR3 as well. The gene calls are TRBV7-9 and TRBJ1-1; D remains ambiguous. In germline, CDR1 is SEHNR, CDR2 FQNEAQ (reference sequence). V was shortened by 2 bases and J by 3 bases, with 1 base between the two germline ends. There are 11 residues in the CDR3. This CDR3 is CASSLYTEAFF. In DNA form, the CDR3 reads TGTGCCAGCAGCTTATACACTGAAGCTTTCTTT.

V gene TRBV19 combines with J gene TRBJ2-7; 8 bases agree with TRBD1. The CDR3 is 15 amino acids. With 5 bases clipped from V and 0 bases from J, the junction kept 6 bases outside the gene matches. Germline V gene data show CDR1 as LNHDA and CDR2 as SQIVND (reference sequence). CDR3 DNA: TGTGCCAGTAGTTCACCGGGACAGGTCTCCTACGAGCAGTACTTC. Residues: CASSSPGQVSYEQYF.

The V and J genes are TRBV24-1 and TRBJ2-1, with 10 bases lining up with TRBD2. After removal of 4 bases from V and 0 bases from J, the junction contained 8 bases not matched to a gene. The CDR3 totals 18 residues. Germline loops: CDR1 KGHDR, CDR2 SFDVKD. This chain's CDR3 is CATSETSGRGSSYNEQFF. DNA for the CDR3: TGTGCCACCAGTGAAACGAGCGGGAGGGGTAGCTCCTACAATGAGCAGTTCTTC.

The chain carries TRBV6-2 or TRBV6-3 and TRBJ1-6; a weak D match, TRBD1 (6 bases). V shed 0 bases and J shed 5 bases, with 11 bases lying between them. CDR3 length: 16 residues. The germline V gene has CDR1 MNHEY and CDR2 SVGEGT. The CDR3 region has the DNA TGTGCCAGCAGTTACTCTGACGGGACAAATAATTCACCCCTCCACTTT. Amino acids: CASSYSDGTNNSPLHF.

The chain employs TRBV9 and TRBJ2-3, with 9 positions matching TRBD2. CDR3 size: 17 residues. The germline gives CDR1 SGDLS, CDR2 YYNGEE. V trimming: 1 base; J trimming: 2 bases; junction bases outside the gene matches: 8. CDR3 region: CASSVKSSGTHTDTQYF. As DNA, the CDR3 is TGTGCCAGCAGCGTAAAATCTAGCGGGACGCACACAGATACGCAGTATTTT.

This rearrangement joins TRBV6-2 or TRBV6-3 to TRBJ2-5, with 8 bases that match TRBD2. Trimming removed 0 bases from V and 4 bases from J; junction bases left unmatched: 4. This CDR3 contains 15 residues. Germline assignment: CDR1 MNHEY and CDR2 SVGEGT. DNA of the CDR3: TGTGCCAGCAGTTACTCGGTGGGACTAGTAGAGACCCAGTACTTC. Its protein product is CASSYSVGLVETQYF.

The V and J genes are TRBV24-1 and TRBJ1-6; D remains ambiguous. The V gene lost 3 bases and the J gene lost 6 bases, with 11 bases spanning the gap. CDR1 is KGHDR and CDR2 is SFDVKD in the germline V gene. CDR3 length equals 15 residues. The CDR3 sequence: CATSDLRPSNSPLHF. CDR3 sequence (DNA): TGTGCCACCAGTGATCTTAGACCGTCTAATTCACCCCTCCACTTT.

The gene calls are TRBV12-3 or TRBV12-4 and TRBJ2-2, with unresolved D. V was trimmed by 6 bases and J by 5 bases, leaving 7 bases between them. The CDR3 spans 12 residues. The CDR3 spells CASSLTTGELFF. The CDR3 DNA reads TGTGCCAGCAGCCTTACTACCGGGGAGCTGTTTTTT.

V is TRBV6-2 or TRBV6-3 and J is TRBJ2-1; 8 bases are shared with TRBD1. This CDR3 is 13 amino acids long. With V trimmed by 4 bases and J by 7 bases, 3 bases remained unmatched. Germline loops: CDR1 MNHEY, CDR2 SVGEGT. CDR3 sequence reads: CASSSDRVNEQFF. The CDR3 DNA reads TGTGCCAGCAGTTCGGACAGGGTGAATGAGCAGTTCTTC.

The chain couples TRBV13 to TRBJ2-5, with 14 bases identical to TRBD2. The CDR3 spans 20 residues. CDR1 is PRHDT, CDR2 FYEKMQ, per germline (reference sequence). V lost 4 bases and J lost 4; bases outside the gene matches: 17. The CDR3 nucleotides are TGTGCCAGCAGCTCAACCCCGGGACTAGCGGGGGTCTCCGGTCGAGAGACCCAGTACTTC. Its protein product is CASSSTPGLAGVSGRETQYF.

The V gene is TRBV6-4, the J gene TRBJ2-1, with 9 bases lining up with TRBD2. The CDR3 spans 11 residues. Losses at the gene ends were 11 bases for V and 7 bases for J; bases not matched to a gene: 3. CDR1 and CDR2 from the germline V gene are MRHNA and SNTAGT. CDR3 coding DNA: TGTGCCGGCGCGGGGGGGAATGAGCAGTTCTTC. Protein: CAGAGGNEQFF.

The chain carries TRBV6-6 and TRBJ1-1; 9 bases line up with TRBD1. This CDR3 spans 16 amino acids. Per germline, CDR1 MNHNY and CDR2 SVGAGI (reference sequence). Trimming removed 6 bases from V and 1 base from J; junction bases left unmatched: 9. The CDR3 is CASSASPGQGNTEAFF. DNA for the CDR3: TGTGCCAGCAGCGCATCCCCGGGACAGGGGAACACTGAAGCTTTCTTT.

The gene calls are TRBV18 and TRBJ2-7, with D unresolved. There are 16 residues in the CDR3. V lost 6 bases and J lost 5, with 23 bases in between. Germline V gene sequence: CDR1 KGHSH, CDR2 LQKENI. The CDR3 DNA follows: TGTGCCAGCTCCCCAATTAAGGACCGCCTGATCGACGAGCAGTACGTC. Amino acids: CASSPIKDRLIDEQYV.

This clone appeared a single time. The rearrangement links TRBV20-1 to TRBJ1-4; D gene unclear. Trimming took 4 bases from V and 8 from J, leaving 8 bases between them. The CDR3 runs 11 residues. From germline, CDR1 is DFQATT and CDR2 SNEGSKA (reference sequence). CDR3 sequence reads: CSANYDEKLFF. The CDR3 bases are TGCAGTGCTAATTATGACGAAAAACTGTTTTTT.

The gene calls are TRBV9 and TRBJ2-2; the D gene is possibly TRBD1 (7 bases). CDR3 length: 16 amino acids. Germline CDR1 SGDLS, CDR2 YYNGEE. Trimming stripped 2 bases from V and 7 bases from J, with 18 bases between. The CDR3 coding sequence is TGTGCCAGCAGCGTTTCTCAGGGGGGAAGGAACGGGGAGCTGTTTTTT. It specifies CASSVSQGGRNGELFF.

In this sample, this clone turned up a few times. The V call is TRBV21-1, the J call TRBJ2-7. TRBV21-1 is deemed a pseudogene. The CDR3 is 11 residues long. The CDR3 spells CASSRVSEQYV. The CDR3 DNA reads as TGTGCCAGCAGCAGGGTTAGCGAGCAGTACGTC.

V gene TRBV9 combines with J gene TRBJ2-1; D is ambiguous. Per the germline V gene, CDR1 is SGDLS and CDR2 is YYNGEE. V was pared by 0 bases and J by 6 bases, with 7 bases between. This CDR3 spans 13 amino acids. The CDR3 bases are TGTGCCAGCAGCGTAGAGCGAGCCAATGAGCAGTTCTTC. Amino acids: CASSVERANEQFF.

This clone was detected only once. The chain couples TRBV6-6 to TRBJ1-2, with D uncertain. Germline V CDR1 and CDR2: MNHNY, SVGAGI (reference sequence). Deletions cut 2 bases from V and 7 bases from J, with 8 bases between. The CDR3 covers 12 residues. The CDR3 coding sequence is TGTGCCAGCAGTTACGAGGGAGGTGGCTACACCTTC. Encoded protein: CASSYEGGGYTF.

V and J are TRBV5-8 and TRBJ1-6, with D possibly being TRBD1 (6 bases). Trimming took 3 bases from V and 6 from J, leaving 16 bases between them. The CDR3 extends over 16 amino acids. Germline loops: CDR1 SGHTS, CDR2 YDEGEE. The CDR3 reads CASSSDGTRINSPLHF. Written as DNA, the CDR3 is TGTGCCAGCAGCTCCGACGGGACACGGATTAATTCACCCCTCCACTTT.

This clone was picked up a small number of times. The V and J genes are TRBV12-3 or TRBV12-4 and TRBJ1-2; no reliable D call. The CDR3 loop spans 13 amino acids. Trimming took off 10 bases at V and 8 bases at J, with 20 bases between the two ends. The CDR3 loop reads CATKPGPLLGYTF. DNA of the CDR3: TGTGCCACGAAACCAGGACCACTCTTGGGCTACACCTTC.